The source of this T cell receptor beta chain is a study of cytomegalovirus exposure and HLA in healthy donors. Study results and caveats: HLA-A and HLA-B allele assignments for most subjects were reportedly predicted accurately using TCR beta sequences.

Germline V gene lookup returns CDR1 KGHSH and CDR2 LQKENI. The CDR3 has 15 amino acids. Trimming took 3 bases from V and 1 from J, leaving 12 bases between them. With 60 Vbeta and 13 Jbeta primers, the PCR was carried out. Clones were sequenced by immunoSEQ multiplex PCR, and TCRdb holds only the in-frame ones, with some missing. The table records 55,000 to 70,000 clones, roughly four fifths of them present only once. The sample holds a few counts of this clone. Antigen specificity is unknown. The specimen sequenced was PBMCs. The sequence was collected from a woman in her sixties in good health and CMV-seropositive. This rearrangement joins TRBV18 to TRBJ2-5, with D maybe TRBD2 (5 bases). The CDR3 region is CASSPSASGQETQYF. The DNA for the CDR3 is TGTGCCAGCTCACCGTCGGCAAGCGGCCAAGAGACCCAGTACTTC.